This TCR beta chain was recorded in a study of blood T cell repertoires in COVID-19. Whole-study context: T cells, B-cell-depleted T cells, or PBMCs provided the cDNA or gDNA that served as material.

Method: immunoSEQ multiplex PCR; TCRdb's copy keeps in-frame clones and lacks some. The sample consists of about 180,000 clones, approximately 85% of them appearing once. The germline V gene has CDR1 LGHDT and CDR2 YNNKEL (reference sequence). This CDR3 is built from 15 residues. The trim removed 3 bases at V and 1 base at J, leaving 5 bases unmatched. The V and J genes are TRBV3-1 (or the pseudogene TRBV3-2) and TRBJ2-5, with TRBD2 matching 7 bases. The clonotype was recovered from a woman aged 25 to 45 who had recovered from COVID-19. The sample taken for sequencing was PBMCs or T cells enriched from blood (not recorded which). The CDR3 sequence: CASSHDRGVQETQYF. CDR3 in DNA: TGTGCCAGCAGCCACGACCGGGGGGTCCAAGAGACCCAGTACTTC.